This TCR beta chain was profiled in a study of shared T cell receptors in the human thymus. Measured with immunoSEQ multiplex PCR; TCRdb has only the in-frame clones, and not every one. The sample lists 630,000 or so clones, more than 70% seen once, with under 0.01% in the top ten. Germline V gene data show CDR1 as SGDLS and CDR2 as YYNGEE. V shed 0 bases and J shed 2 bases, with 13 bases lying between them. The CDR3 is 16 amino acids. The same data also contributed to another study, on human thymus T cells.

This sequence joins TRBV9 and TRBJ2-3; tentatively, D is TRBD2 (6 bases). Sequencing input: thymocytes. The origin of this receptor is a boy under three years old with a congenital heart defect. CDR3 sequence (DNA): TGTGCCAGCAGCGTAGTTAGCGGCCCTCACACAGATACGCAGTATTTT. Translating it yields CASSVVSGPHTDTQYF.